The 2 T cell receptor beta chains in this list originate from one sample, sequenced in a study of OX40 agonist ivuxolimab in advanced cancers. Assay used: immunoSEQ multiplex PCR; TCRdb lists only in-frame clones, some missing. The data show some 67,000 clones, roughly 88% seen once. Here the sequenced sample was CD4+ or CD8+ T cells sorted from blood, taken in a trial of the OX40 agonist ivuxolimab. The receptor source for this set is an adult with an advanced solid tumor such as melanoma, head and neck, liver or kidney cancer.

This sequence joins TRBV7-9 and TRBJ2-3; TRBD2 agrees at 13 bases. Germline trimming cut 3 bases from V and 2 bases from J; bases unmatched to any gene: 2. Germline V lookup: CDR1 SEHNR, CDR2 FQNEAQ (reference sequence). The length of the CDR3 is 16 residues. CDR3 in DNA: TGTGCCAGCAGCTTGGGACTAGCGGGGATCACAGATACGCAGTATTTT. Encoded protein: CASSLGLAGITDTQYF.

The chain links TRBV18 to TRBJ2-7, with a possible D match to TRBD1 (5 bases). The germline CDR1 and CDR2 sequences are KGHSH and LQKENI. Trimming cost V 4 bases and J 6 bases, with 22 bases left between them. The CDR3 loop spans 16 amino acids. CDR3 sequence (DNA): TGTGCCAGCTCACTCACGGCCCTTGGGGCAAGGGCCGAGCAGTACTTC. Translating gives CASSLTALGARAEQYF.